This is a list of T cell receptor beta chains from one sample in a study of shared clonotypes between healthy human individuals. Measured with immunoSEQ multiplex PCR; TCRdb has only the in-frame clones, and not every one. The sample records about 1 million clones, around 76% being singletons. Sequenced input: memory CD4+ T cells sorted from blood. The origin of the receptors is a young man in good health. Both conserved end residues are part of each CDR3.

TRBV6-1 | CASRREKETQYF
TRBV7-7 | CASSLDRIGNEQFF
TRBV7-2 | CASSFHPSAGQGEQYF
TRBV5-1 | CASSGQGATGTQYF
TRBV5-1 | CASSLGGELAGGF
TRBV11-2 | CASSRTRGWENEKLFF
TRBV11-2 | CASSPRSEYYEQYF
TRBV5-1 | CASSSGGRSTGELFF
TRBV10-3 | CAISTPGLANADTQYF
TRBV5-1 | CASSLARPNEQFF
TRBV7-2 | CASSSDPAYEQYF
TRBV5-1 | CASSLIDFRTDTQYF
TRBV6-6 | CASSPSGQSNSPLHF
TRBV9 | CASSSSGANVLTF
TRBV7-2 | CASSLGMGSMLFF
TRBV19 | CASSMGTGRVNQPQHF
TRBV6-1 | CASSRRGVEIGELFF
TRBV5-6 | CASTLTPLSDTQYF
TRBV5-1 | CASSQATSAPRGTQYF
TRBV27 | CASSSPGTPSSYEQYF
TRBV29-1 | CSVEESGPRNTEAFF
TRBV6-1 | CASSDLWGSHQPQHF
TRBV4-1 | CASSQDQGRELYGYTF
TRBV29-1 | CSVARGTGELFF
TRBV6-5 | CASSYSTSGTYEQYF
TRBV10-3 | CAISAGRPGTRETQYF
TRBV28 | CASSLGLAGGGDTQYF
TRBV30 | CAWSPGQSSNQPQHF
TRBV2 | CAGTQDRNQPQHF
TRBV7-2 | CASSSDRGSYEQYF
TRBV18 | CASSPPSGGPEAFF
TRBV9 | CASSAYQITAVNEQFF
TRBV19 | CASRGTTDTQYF
TRBV5-4 | CASSLDRGPYNEQFF
TRBV19 | CASSRGLAGTDTQYF
TRBV5-1 | CASSLDPDQPQHF
TRBV7-9 | CASSLADTLNEQFF
TRBV30 | CAWRGPGTGEKLFF
TRBV5-1 | CASSLPGELFF
TRBV7-9 | CASSSLRQPYGYTF
TRBV9 | CASSTNAGTNNSPLHF
TRBV6-5 | CASSLAGVLTGELFF
TRBV14 | CASSRFLRDRGTNYGYTF
TRBV6-6 | CASSKTGTGAGAFF
TRBV7-6 | CASSLGGTGENYGYTF
TRBV9 | CASTPGQGVLYEQYF
TRBV6-5 | CASKKQGPGSYEQYF
TRBV7-3 | CASSPSAGGGQETQYF
TRBV5-1 | CASTRGGQEDTEAFF
TRBV7-2 | CASGEYGYTF
TRBV5-1 | CASSFGGYFPTGANVLTF
TRBV7-2 | CASRPGTGLETQYF
TRBV5-1 | CASSPGLAEETQYF